This T cell receptor (beta chain) was profiled in a study of T cells in Graves' hyperthyroidism and ophthalmopathy. The CDR3 regions of TCR beta were amplified from RNA transcripts. RT-PCR in the first round (using the HTBI primer set) targeted the TCR CDR3. MiXCR, applied by TCRdb to the multiplex PCR reads, yields one record per CDR3 protein. The table shows approximately 530,000 distinct CDR3 sequences, with just under 20% occurring only once. Uncontrolled infection, other autoimmune disease, pregnancy or lactation disqualified patients from enrolment. As to this clonotype: Its antigen is as yet unknown.

The trim removed 5 bases at V and 5 bases at J, leaving 3 bases unmatched. This CDR3 contains 13 residues. Germline V gives CDR1 MNHEY, CDR2 SMNVEV (reference sequence). Study results and limitations: Blood also showed most of the thyroid clonotypes that were expanded above 0.001.

V usage is TRBV27 and J usage is TRBJ1-1; 9 bases line up with TRBD1. The sequenced material came from blood. The TCR originated in a man aged 35 to 55 with Graves' ophthalmopathy. CDR3 sequence reads: CASSGTGMTEAFF. The CDR3 bases are TGTGCCAGCAGTGGGACAGGGATGACTGAAGCTTTCTTT.